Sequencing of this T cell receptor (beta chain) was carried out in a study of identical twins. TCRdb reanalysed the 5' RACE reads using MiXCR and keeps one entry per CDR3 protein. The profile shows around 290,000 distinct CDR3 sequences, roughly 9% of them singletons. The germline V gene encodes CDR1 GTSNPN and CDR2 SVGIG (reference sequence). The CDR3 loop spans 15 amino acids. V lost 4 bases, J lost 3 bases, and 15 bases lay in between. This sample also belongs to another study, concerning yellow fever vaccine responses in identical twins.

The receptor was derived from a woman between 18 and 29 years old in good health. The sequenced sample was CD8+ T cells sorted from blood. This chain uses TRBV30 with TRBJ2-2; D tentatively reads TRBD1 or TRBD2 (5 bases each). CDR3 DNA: TGTGCCTGGAACGGTGAGGGGCCTTACACCGGGGAGCTGTTTTTT. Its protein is CAWNGEGPYTGELFF.